This T cell receptor (beta chain) was sequenced during a study of PD-1 blockade in classical Hodgkin lymphoma. The repertoire was sequenced with immunoSEQ multiplex PCR; TCRdb's copy has only in-frame clones and lacks some. The profile covers roughly 40,000 clones, with about 90% appearing a single time and 8.5% to 10% taken by the ten largest. The CDR3 contains 13 residues. The V gene's germline CDR1 is SGHRS and CDR2 YFSETQ. V lost 2 bases to trimming and J lost 5 bases, with 8 bases between them. Every patient relapsed after autologous stem cell transplantation, and brentuximab vedotin exposure varied.

The sequence came from a human donor with classical Hodgkin lymphoma. The material sequenced was peripheral blood mononuclear cells (PBMCs), taken at baseline. The V and J genes are TRBV5-1 and TRBJ2-1; perhaps TRBD1 as D (5 bases). CDR3 sequence reads: CASSLRQNNEQFF. CDR3 nucleotides: TGCGCCAGCAGCTTACGACAGAACAATGAGCAGTTCTTC.